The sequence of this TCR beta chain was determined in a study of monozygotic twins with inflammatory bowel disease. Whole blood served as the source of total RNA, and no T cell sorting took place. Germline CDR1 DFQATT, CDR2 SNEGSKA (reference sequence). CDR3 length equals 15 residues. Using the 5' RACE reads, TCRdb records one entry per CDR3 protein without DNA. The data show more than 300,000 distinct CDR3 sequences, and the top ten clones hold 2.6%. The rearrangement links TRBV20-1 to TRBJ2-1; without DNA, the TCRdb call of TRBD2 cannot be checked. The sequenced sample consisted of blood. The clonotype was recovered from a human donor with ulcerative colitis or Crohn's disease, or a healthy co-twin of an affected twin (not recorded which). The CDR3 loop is CSGGRGARTYNEQFF.